The source of this T cell receptor (beta chain) is a study of brain T cells in children with intractable seizures. Study outcomes and limitations: Pre-surgery blood may have been undersampled, hiding some clones. HCMV serostatus was not known, and viral specificity came from CDR3 similarity only.

TCRdb keeps only in-frame clones here, not all; method: immunoSEQ multiplex PCR. The table has tens of thousands of clones, approximately 94% seen once. Only cases whose brain tissue showed the highest T cell transcript signatures were sequenced. As concerns this clone: No antigen is known for it.

The source is a boy aged 5-17 years with focal cortical dysplasia and intractable seizures. This material consisted of peripheral blood, taken at surgery.

CDR3 nucleotides: TGTGCCAGCAGCTTGGTCTCTACTAGCACAGATACGCAGTATTTT. This codes for CASSLVSTSTDTQYF. This chain links TRBV7-9 with TRBJ2-3; no clear D. V dropped 3 bases and J dropped 0 bases, with 10 bases sitting between them. From germline, CDR1 is SEHNR and CDR2 FQNEAQ (reference sequence). The CDR3 is made up of 15 amino acids.